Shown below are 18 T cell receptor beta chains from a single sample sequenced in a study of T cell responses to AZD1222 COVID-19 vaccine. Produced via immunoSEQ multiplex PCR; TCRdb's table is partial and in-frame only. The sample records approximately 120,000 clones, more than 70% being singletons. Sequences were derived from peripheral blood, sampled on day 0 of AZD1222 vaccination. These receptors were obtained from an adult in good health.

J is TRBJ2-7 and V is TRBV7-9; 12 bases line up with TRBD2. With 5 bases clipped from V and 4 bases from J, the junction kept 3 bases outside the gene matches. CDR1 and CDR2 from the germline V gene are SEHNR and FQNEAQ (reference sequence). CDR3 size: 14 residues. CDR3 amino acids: CASSGLAGLYEQYF. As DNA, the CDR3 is TGTGCCAGCAGCGGACTAGCGGGACTTTACGAGCAGTACTTC.

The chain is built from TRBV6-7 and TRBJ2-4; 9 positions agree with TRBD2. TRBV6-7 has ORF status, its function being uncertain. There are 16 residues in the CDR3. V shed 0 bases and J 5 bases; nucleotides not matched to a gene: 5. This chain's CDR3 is CASSYSPLAGENIQYF. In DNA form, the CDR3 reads TGTGCCAGCAGTTACTCTCCCTTAGCGGGGGAAAACATTCAGTACTTC.

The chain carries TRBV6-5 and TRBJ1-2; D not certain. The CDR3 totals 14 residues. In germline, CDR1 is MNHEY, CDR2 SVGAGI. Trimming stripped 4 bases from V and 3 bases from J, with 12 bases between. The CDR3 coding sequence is TGTGCCAGCAGTTCCGCGGGGATATACTATGGCTACACCTTC. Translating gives CASSSAGIYYGYTF.

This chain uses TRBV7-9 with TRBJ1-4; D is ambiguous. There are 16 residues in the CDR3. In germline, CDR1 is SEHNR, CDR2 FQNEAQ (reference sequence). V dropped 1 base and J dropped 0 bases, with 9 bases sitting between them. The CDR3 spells CASSLGMGPTNEKLFF. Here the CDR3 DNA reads TGTGCCAGCAGCTTAGGGATGGGTCCAACTAATGAAAAACTGTTTTTT.

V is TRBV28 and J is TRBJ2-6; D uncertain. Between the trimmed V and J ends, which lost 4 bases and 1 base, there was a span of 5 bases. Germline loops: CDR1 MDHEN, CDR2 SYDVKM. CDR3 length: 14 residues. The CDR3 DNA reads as TGTGCCAGCAGTTCAGATTCTGGGGCCAACGTCCTGACTTTC. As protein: CASSSDSGANVLTF.

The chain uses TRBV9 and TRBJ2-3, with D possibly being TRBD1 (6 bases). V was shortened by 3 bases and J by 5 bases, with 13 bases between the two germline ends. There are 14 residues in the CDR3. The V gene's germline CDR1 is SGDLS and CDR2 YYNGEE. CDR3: CASSGPQGIDTQYF. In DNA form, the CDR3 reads TGTGCCAGCAGCGGCCCCCAGGGGATAGATACGCAGTATTTT.

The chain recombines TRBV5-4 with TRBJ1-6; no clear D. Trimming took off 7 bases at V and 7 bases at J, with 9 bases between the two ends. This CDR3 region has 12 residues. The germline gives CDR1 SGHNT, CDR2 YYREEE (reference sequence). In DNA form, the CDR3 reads TGTGCCAGCCGGGAACGGAATTCACCCCTCCACTTT. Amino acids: CASRERNSPLHF.

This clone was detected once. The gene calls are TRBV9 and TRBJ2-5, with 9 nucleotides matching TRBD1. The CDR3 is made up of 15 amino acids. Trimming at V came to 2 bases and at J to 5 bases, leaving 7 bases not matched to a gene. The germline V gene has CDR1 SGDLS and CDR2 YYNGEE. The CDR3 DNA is TGTGCCAGCAGCGTCCGGGACAGGGAGGGGGAGACCCAGTACTTC. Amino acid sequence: CASSVRDREGETQYF.

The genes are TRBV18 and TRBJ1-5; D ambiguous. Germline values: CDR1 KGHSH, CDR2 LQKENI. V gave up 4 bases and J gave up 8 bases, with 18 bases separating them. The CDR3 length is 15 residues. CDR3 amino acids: CASSRSEGSGEPQHF. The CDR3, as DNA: TGTGCCAGCTCACGTTCGGAAGGGTCCGGGGAGCCCCAGCATTTT.

In DNA form, the CDR3 reads TGTGCCAGCAGTCCGGCCGGGACAGGGGGCCTTACCGGGGAGCTGTTTTTT. Protein sequence: CASSPAGTGGLTGELFF. J is TRBJ2-2 and V is TRBV28; TRBD1 aligns across 12 bases. V was clipped by 5 bases and J by 5 bases; unmatched bases: 9. The CDR3 consists of 17 residues. From germline, CDR1 is MDHEN and CDR2 SYDVKM.

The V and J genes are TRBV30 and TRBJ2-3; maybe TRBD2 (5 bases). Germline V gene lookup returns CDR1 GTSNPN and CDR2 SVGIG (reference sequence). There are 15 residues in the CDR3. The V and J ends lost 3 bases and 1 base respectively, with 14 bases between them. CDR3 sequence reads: CAWRPPHGGTDTQYF. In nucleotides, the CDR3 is TGTGCCTGGAGGCCCCCACACGGGGGCACAGATACGCAGTATTTT.

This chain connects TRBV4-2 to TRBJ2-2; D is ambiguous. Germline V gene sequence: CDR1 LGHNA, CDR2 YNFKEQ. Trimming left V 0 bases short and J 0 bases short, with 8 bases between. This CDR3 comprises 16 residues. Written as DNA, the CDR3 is TGTGCCAGCAGCCAAGACTCGGACGCGAACACCGGGGAGCTGTTTTTT. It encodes CASSQDSDANTGELFF.

This chain's CDR3 is CASSKEIGGGVLDQPQHF. In DNA, the CDR3 is TGTGCCAGCAGCAAAGAAATCGGGGGGGGTGTCTTAGATCAGCCCCAGCATTTT. The chain couples TRBV21-1 to TRBJ1-5. TRBV21-1 represents a pseudogene. The length of the CDR3 is 18 residues.

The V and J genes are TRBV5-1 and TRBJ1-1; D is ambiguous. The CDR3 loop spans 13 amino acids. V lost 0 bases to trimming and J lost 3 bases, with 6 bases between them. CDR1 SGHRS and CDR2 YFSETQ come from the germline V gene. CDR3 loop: CASSLDEDTEAFF. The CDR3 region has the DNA TGCGCCAGCAGCTTGGACGAAGACACTGAAGCTTTCTTT.

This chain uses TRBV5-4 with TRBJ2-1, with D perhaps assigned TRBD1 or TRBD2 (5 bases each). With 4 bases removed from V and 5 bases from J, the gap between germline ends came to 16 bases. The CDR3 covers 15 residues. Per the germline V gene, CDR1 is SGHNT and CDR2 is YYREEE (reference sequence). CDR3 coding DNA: TGTGCCAGCAGCCCGGGACCTGGGGCAAACAATGAGCAGTTCTTC. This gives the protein CASSPGPGANNEQFF. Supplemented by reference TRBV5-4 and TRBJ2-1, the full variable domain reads ETGVTQSPTHLIKTRGQQVTLRCSSQSGHNTVSWYQQALGQGPQFIFQYYREEENGRGNFPPRFSGLQFPNYSSELNVNALELDDSALYLCASSPGPGANNEQFFGPGTRLTVL.

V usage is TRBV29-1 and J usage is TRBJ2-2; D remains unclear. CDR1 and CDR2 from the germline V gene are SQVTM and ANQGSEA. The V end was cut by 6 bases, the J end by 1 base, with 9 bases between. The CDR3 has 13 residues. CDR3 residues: CSVWTKNTGELFF. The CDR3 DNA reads TGCAGCGTATGGACGAAGAACACCGGGGAGCTGTTTTTT.

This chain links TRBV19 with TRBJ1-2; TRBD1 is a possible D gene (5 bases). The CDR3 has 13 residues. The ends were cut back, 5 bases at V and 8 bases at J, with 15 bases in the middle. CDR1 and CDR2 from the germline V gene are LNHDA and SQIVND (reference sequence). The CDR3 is CASSLRGKGGYTF. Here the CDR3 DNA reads TGTGCCAGTAGTTTACGGGGGAAAGGCGGCTACACCTTC.

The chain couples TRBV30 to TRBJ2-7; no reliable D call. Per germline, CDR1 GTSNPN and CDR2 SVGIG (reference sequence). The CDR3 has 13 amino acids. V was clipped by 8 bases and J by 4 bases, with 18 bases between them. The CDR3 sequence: CASRWISIYEQYF. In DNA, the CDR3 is TGTGCCAGTCGTTGGATTTCAATTTACGAGCAGTACTTC.